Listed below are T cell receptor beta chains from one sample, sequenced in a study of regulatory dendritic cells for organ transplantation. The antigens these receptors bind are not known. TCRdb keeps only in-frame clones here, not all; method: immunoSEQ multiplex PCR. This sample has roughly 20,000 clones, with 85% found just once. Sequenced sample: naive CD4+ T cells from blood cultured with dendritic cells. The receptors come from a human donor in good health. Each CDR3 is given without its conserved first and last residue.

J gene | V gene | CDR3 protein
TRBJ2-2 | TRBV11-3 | ASSPYPGTNTGELF
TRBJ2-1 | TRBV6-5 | ASSRGTRRYNEQF
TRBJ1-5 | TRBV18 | ASSPTQGNNQPQH
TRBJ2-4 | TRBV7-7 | ASSLTLQGIQY
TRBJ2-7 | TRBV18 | ASSPGTVSYEQY
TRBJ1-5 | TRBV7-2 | ASSEYRENQPQH
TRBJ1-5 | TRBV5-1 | ASSLSDGDQPQH
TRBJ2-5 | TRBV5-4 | ASSSFGGGAETQY
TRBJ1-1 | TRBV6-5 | ASSYSRQGGTEAF
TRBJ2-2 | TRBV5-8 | ASSLVGVELF
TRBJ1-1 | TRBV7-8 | ASSSSVMNTEAF
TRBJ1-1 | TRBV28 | ASSFMEKAF
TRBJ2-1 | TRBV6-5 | ASSYSYMVASNEQF
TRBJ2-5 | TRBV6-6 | ASSYGDRARQETQY
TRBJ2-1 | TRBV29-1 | SVDRGGGEQF
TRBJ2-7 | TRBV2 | ASSDPPRYEQY
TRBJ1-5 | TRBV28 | ASRSAEDWEPQH
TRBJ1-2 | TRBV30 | AWSVTRTGPNYGYT
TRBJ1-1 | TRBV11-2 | ASSSIDRGNTEAF
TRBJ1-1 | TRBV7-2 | ASSPEQGIPTEAF
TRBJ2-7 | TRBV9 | ASSVFEGFGEQY
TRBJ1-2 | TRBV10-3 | AISGGDNYGYT
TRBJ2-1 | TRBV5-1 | ASSLASVSSYNEQF
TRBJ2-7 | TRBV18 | ASQPKQGDEQY
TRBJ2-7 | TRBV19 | ASSSRGGDDEQY